This T cell receptor beta chain was obtained from a study of cytomegalovirus exposure and HLA in healthy donors. Primers included in the PCR were 60 Vbeta and 13 Jbeta primers. The repertoire was sequenced with immunoSEQ multiplex PCR; TCRdb's copy has only in-frame clones and lacks some. The table has about 160,000 clones, around 77% seen once. The sequence derives from a middle-aged man in good health and CMV-seronegative. The sample was PBMCs.

CDR3 protein: CASSSGANTGELFF. CDR3 DNA: TGCGCCAGCAGCTCTGGAGCGAACACCGGGGAGCTGTTTTTT. The rearrangement links TRBV5-1 to TRBJ2-2; D not resolved. The V gene's germline CDR1 is SGHRS and CDR2 YFSETQ. V was pared by 3 bases and J by 0 bases, with 6 bases between. The CDR3 consists of 14 residues.